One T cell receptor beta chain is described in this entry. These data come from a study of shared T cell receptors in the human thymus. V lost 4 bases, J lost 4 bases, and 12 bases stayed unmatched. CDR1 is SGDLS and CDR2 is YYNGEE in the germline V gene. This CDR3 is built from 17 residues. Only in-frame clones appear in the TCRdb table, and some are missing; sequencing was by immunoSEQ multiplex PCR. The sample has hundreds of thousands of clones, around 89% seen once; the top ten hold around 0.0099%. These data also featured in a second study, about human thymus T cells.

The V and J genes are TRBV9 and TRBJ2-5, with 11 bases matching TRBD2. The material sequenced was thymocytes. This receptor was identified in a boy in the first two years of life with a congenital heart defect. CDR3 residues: CASSTGTSGAVGETQYF. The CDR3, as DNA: TGTGCCAGCAGCACCGGGACTAGCGGAGCAGTGGGAGAGACCCAGTACTTC. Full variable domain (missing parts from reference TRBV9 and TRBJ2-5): DSGVTQTPKHLITATGQRVTLRCSPRSGDLSVYWYQQSLDQGLQFLIQYYNGEERAKGNILERFSAQQFPDLHSELNLSSLELGDSALYFCASSTGTSGAVGETQYFGPGTRLLVL.